The clone carrying this TCR beta chain was recorded once. Its antigen is currently unknown. Some clones are missing from TCRdb's copy, which holds only in-frame ones; the method was immunoSEQ multiplex PCR. In the table there are about 170,000 clones, around 89% of which are singletons. These data originate in a study of T cell responses to AZD1222 COVID-19 vaccine. Study observations and caveats: At 160-218 and 743-854, vaccine-associated CD4 TCRs were dominant, and they spanned spike. The repertoires were collected only after the peak T cell response. Spike-specific TCR depth and breadth grew after two AZD1222 doses.

The CDR3 spans 13 residues. Looked up from germline, CDR1 is LNHNV and CDR2 is YYDKDF (reference sequence). Trimming took off 0 bases at V and 8 bases at J, with 10 bases between the two ends. Sequencing used peripheral blood, obtained on day 0 of AZD1222 vaccination. This chain connects TRBV15 to TRBJ1-1; D remains unclear. This receptor was identified in an adult in good health. CDR3 in DNA: TGTGCCACCAGCAGAGATCCGGGCGGGGAAGCTTTCTTT. Protein sequence: CATSRDPGGEAFF.